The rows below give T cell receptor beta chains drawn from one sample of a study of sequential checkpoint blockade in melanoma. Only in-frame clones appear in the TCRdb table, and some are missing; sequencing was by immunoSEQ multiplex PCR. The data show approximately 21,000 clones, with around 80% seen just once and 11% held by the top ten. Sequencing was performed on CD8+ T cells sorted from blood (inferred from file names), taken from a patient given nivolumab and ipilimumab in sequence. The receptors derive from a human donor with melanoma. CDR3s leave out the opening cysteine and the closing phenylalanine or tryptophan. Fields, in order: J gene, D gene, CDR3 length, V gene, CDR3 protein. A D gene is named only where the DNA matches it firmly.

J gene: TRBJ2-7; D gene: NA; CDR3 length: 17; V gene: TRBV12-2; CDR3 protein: ASRLKTGTGNRGSYEQY
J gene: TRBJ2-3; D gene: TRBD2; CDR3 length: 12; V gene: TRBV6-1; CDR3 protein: ASMGTSGVNTQY
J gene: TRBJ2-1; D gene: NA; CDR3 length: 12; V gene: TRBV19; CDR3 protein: ASMVAPRGGEQF
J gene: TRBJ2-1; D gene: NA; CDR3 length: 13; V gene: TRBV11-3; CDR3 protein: ASSASRGTYNEQF
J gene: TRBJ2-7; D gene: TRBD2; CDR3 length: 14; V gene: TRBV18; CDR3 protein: ASSPVGLAGEGEQY
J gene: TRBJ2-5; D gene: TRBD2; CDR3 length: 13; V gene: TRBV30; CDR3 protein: AWGVGGGYQETQY
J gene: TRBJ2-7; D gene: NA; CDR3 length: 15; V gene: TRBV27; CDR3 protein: ASSLSIGAPSSYEQY
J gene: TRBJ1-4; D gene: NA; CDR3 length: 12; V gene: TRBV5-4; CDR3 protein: ASSLDKAGEKLF
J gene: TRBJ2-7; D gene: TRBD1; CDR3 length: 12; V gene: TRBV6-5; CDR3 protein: ASSYSTGGYEQY
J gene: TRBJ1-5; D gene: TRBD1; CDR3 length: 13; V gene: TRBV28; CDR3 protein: ASTGTGRGDQPQH
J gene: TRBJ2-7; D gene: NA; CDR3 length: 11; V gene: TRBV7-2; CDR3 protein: ASSLEQGYEQY
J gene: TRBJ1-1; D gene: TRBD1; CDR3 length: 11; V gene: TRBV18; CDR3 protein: ASSPTDRGEAF
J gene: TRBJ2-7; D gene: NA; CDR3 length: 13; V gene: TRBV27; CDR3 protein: ASSLSAAARNEQY
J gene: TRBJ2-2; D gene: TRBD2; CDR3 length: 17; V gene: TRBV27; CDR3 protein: ASSLSPLAGGPVTGELF
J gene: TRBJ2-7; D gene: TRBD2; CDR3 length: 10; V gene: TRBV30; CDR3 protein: AYQGREDEQY
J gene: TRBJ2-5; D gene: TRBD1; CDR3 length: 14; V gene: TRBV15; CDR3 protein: ATSRDRQGASETQY
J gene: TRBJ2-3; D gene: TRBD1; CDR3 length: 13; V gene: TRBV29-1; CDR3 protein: SVHRHQGVTDTQY
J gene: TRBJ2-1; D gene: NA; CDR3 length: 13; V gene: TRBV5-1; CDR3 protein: ASSLSFGPYNEQF